Listed below are T cell receptor beta chains from one sample, sequenced in a study of blood T cell repertoires in COVID-19. Repertoires were generated with immunoSEQ multiplex PCR, while TCRdb's copy carries only in-frame clones and drops some. The repertoire has 150,000 or so clones, 84% of them found once; the top ten carry 9% to 10%. The specimen sequenced was peripheral blood. All receptors come from a woman between 45 and 65 years old with acute or convalescent COVID-19. The CDR3 runs from the conserved cysteine through the conserved F or W. The order of the fields is clone size, D gene, J gene, V gene, CDR3 protein, CDR3 DNA. The D gene is left open where the match is weak. Size is stated for part of the rows, as once, few or many counts, or as a class when the clone is expanded.

clone_size: -
d_call: -
j_call: TRBJ1-3
v_call: TRBV3-1/TRBV3-2
cdr3_aa: CASSVTAGVGNTIYF
cdr3_nt: TGTGCCAGCAGCGTCACCGCAGGGGTCGGAAACACCATATATTTT

clone_size: -
d_call: -
j_call: TRBJ1-5
v_call: TRBV11-2
cdr3_aa: CASSLSRDSNQPQHF
cdr3_nt: TGTGCCAGCAGCCTTTCCAGGGATAGCAATCAGCCCCAGCATTTT

clone_size: once
d_call: -
j_call: TRBJ2-1
v_call: TRBV28
cdr3_aa: CASSYVPGSYNEQFF
cdr3_nt: TGTGCCAGCAGCTACGTTCCCGGCTCCTACAATGAGCAGTTCTTC

clone_size: many
d_call: -
j_call: TRBJ2-5
v_call: TRBV4-1
cdr3_aa: CASSQGILRRGRLQETQYF
cdr3_nt: TGCGCCAGCAGCCAAGGGATATTACGGCGAGGGCGCTTGCAAGAGACCCAGTACTTC

clone_size: once
d_call: TRBD1
j_call: TRBJ2-6
v_call: TRBV3-1/TRBV3-2
cdr3_aa: CASSPDPQGQGSGANVLTF
cdr3_nt: TGTGCCAGCAGCCCGGATCCCCAGGGACAGGGCTCTGGGGCCAACGTCCTGACTTTC

clone_size: -
d_call: -
j_call: TRBJ2-3
v_call: TRBV6-5
cdr3_aa: CASTGPSTDTQYF
cdr3_nt: TGTGCCAGCACGGGTCCTAGCACAGATACGCAGTATTTT

clone_size: few
d_call: -
j_call: TRBJ1-4
v_call: TRBV4-3
cdr3_aa: CASSQGMGASEKLFF
cdr3_nt: TGCGCCAGCAGCCAAGGGATGGGCGCCTCTGAAAAACTGTTTTTT

clone_size: -
d_call: TRBD2
j_call: TRBJ2-1
v_call: TRBV10-3
cdr3_aa: CAIGHGREADEQFF
cdr3_nt: TGTGCCATCGGCCATGGGCGGGAGGCTGATGAGCAGTTCTTC

clone_size: -
d_call: -
j_call: TRBJ1-1
v_call: TRBV4-3
cdr3_aa: CASTTTHAGFSEAFF
cdr3_nt: TGCGCCAGCACCACAACGCACGCCGGGTTCAGTGAAGCTTTCTTT

clone_size: few
d_call: TRBD2
j_call: TRBJ2-1
v_call: TRBV28
cdr3_aa: CASSFSGGIRYNEQFF
cdr3_nt: TGTGCCAGCAGTTTTTCGGGAGGGATTCGATACAATGAGCAGTTCTTC

clone_size: -
d_call: -
j_call: TRBJ2-1
v_call: TRBV7-8
cdr3_aa: CASSLERVWGRGNEQFF
cdr3_nt: TGTGCCAGCAGCTTGGAGAGGGTTTGGGGGCGGGGGAATGAGCAGTTCTTC

clone_size: -
d_call: TRBD2
j_call: TRBJ2-1
v_call: TRBV5-1
cdr3_aa: CASSSRGLAGGHREQFF
cdr3_nt: TGCGCCAGCAGCTCGCGAGGACTAGCGGGAGGCCACCGCGAGCAGTTCTTC

clone_size: -
d_call: -
j_call: TRBJ2-3
v_call: TRBV4-1
cdr3_aa: CASRGYSTDTQYF
cdr3_nt: TGCGCCAGCCGGGGATACAGCACAGATACGCAGTATTTT

clone_size: -
d_call: -
j_call: TRBJ2-7
v_call: TRBV18
cdr3_aa: CASSPSGSHYEQYF
cdr3_nt: TGTGCCAGCTCACCCTCCGGGAGCCACTACGAGCAGTACTTC

clone_size: -
d_call: -
j_call: TRBJ2-1
v_call: TRBV7-2
cdr3_aa: CASSRGPDLYNEQFF
cdr3_nt: TGTGCCAGCAGCCGCGGCCCGGATCTCTACAATGAGCAGTTCTTC